A single sample gave rise to the 32 T cell receptor beta chains below, sequenced in a study of tumor-infiltrating lymphocytes in localized non-small cell lung cancer. The protocol was immunoSEQ multiplex PCR, while the TCRdb copy is restricted to in-frame clones and leaves out a portion. The sample carries about 9,700 clones, around 80% recorded once. The sample comprised lung tumor tissue. Receptor source: a human donor with non-small cell lung cancer.

This chain joins TRBV30 and TRBJ2-3, with 7 nucleotides matching TRBD1. The germline V gene has CDR1 GTSNPN and CDR2 SVGIG (reference sequence). Germline trimming cut 3 bases from V and 6 bases from J; bases unmatched to any gene: 9. This CDR3 is built from 14 residues. The CDR3 spells CAWSLTGFHDTQYF. Written as DNA, the CDR3 is TGTGCCTGGAGCTTGACAGGGTTCCACGATACGCAGTATTTT.

The chain combines TRBV27 with TRBJ2-2, with 8 positions matching TRBD1. With 5 bases clipped from V and 3 bases from J, the junction kept 8 bases outside the gene matches. This CDR3 has 16 amino acids. Germline values: CDR1 MNHEY, CDR2 SMNVEV (reference sequence). The CDR3 sequence: CASSTRQGWYTGELFF. In DNA form, the CDR3 reads TGTGCCAGCAGTACCCGACAGGGGTGGTACACCGGGGAGCTGTTTTTT.

This sequence joins TRBV15 and TRBJ2-3; unclear D gene. CDR1 LNHNV and CDR2 YYDKDF come from the germline V gene (reference sequence). The CDR3 contains 16 residues. Trimming removed 6 bases at V and 0 bases at J, with 16 bases between. The CDR3 bases are TGTGCCACCAGGCCCGGGTTACAGTCTAGCACAGATACGCAGTATTTT. This encodes CATRPGLQSSTDTQYF.

This clone was counted a few times. The J gene is TRBJ2-7, the V gene TRBV6-6; the D is unclear. Trimming removed 0 bases from V and 3 bases from J, with 9 bases in between. Germline V gene lookup returns CDR1 MNHNY and CDR2 SVGAGI (reference sequence). The CDR3 has 14 residues. CDR3 DNA: TGTGCCAGCAGTTACTCGAAGGTAGGCTACGAGCAGTACTTC. Its translation: CASSYSKVGYEQYF.

This clone was observed once. This chain uses TRBV7-2 with TRBJ1-6, with D possibly being TRBD1 (6 bases). Germline V CDR1 and CDR2: SGHTA, FQGNSA. The CDR3 has 14 amino acids. V lost 3 bases to trimming and J lost 6 bases, with 9 bases between them. In nucleotides, the CDR3 is TGTGCCAGCAGCTTGGACAGCATTAATTCACCCCTCCACTTT. Its translation: CASSLDSINSPLHF.

The chain links TRBV28 to TRBJ2-7, with D perhaps being TRBD1 or TRBD2 (5 bases each). V was shortened by 3 bases and J by 5 bases, with 17 bases between the two germline ends. This CDR3 is built from 15 residues. Germline V gives CDR1 MDHEN, CDR2 SYDVKM. The CDR3 region is CASSFSPGAVDEQYF. The CDR3 DNA sequence: TGTGCCAGCAGTTTCTCCCCCGGGGCGGTTGACGAGCAGTACTTC.

J is TRBJ1-1 and V is TRBV27, with 7 bases fitting TRBD1. Germline trimming cut 6 bases from V and 4 bases from J; bases unmatched to any gene: 5. The CDR3 extends over 13 amino acids. CDR1 is MNHEY, CDR2 SMNVEV, per germline (reference sequence). This CDR3 is CASRLTGSTEAFF. The CDR3 DNA sequence: TGTGCCAGCAGGCTGACAGGGAGCACTGAAGCTTTCTTT.

The genes are TRBV15 and TRBJ2-2, with 7 nucleotides matching TRBD1. The CDR3 is 15 residues long. Germline V gene lookup returns CDR1 LNHNV and CDR2 YYDKDF (reference sequence). With 5 bases clipped from V and 4 bases from J, the junction kept 7 bases outside the gene matches. The CDR3 DNA reads TGTGCCACCAGCGCGACAGGGATGGGCACCGGGGAGCTGTTTTTT. As protein: CATSATGMGTGELFF.

The V call is TRBV5-1, the J call TRBJ1-4, with 11 bases matching TRBD1. Germline CDR1 is SGHRS and CDR2 is YFSETQ. The CDR3 runs to 16 residues. The V gene end was trimmed by 2 bases and the J gene end by 5 bases; junction bases not matched to a gene: 5. For the CDR3, the DNA is TGCGCCAGCAGCTTCGGGACAGGGGGAAGAAATGAAAAACTGTTTTTT. Amino acid sequence: CASSFGTGGRNEKLFF.

The genes are TRBV4-1 and TRBJ1-2; 7 bases are a match to TRBD1. The J segment lost 2 bases and the V segment lost 5 bases, leaving 8 bases of the junction unmatched. The V gene's germline CDR1 is MGHRA and CDR2 YSYEKL. The CDR3 spans 15 residues. CDR3 bases: TGCGCCAGCAGCACTTCCCCGACAGGGAACTATGGCTACACCTTC. Protein sequence: CASSTSPTGNYGYTF.

This clone has only a few counts. The rearrangement links TRBV2 to TRBJ1-1; the D gene is possibly TRBD1 (5 bases). Trimming pared 7 bases from V and 2 bases from J, leaving 11 bases between. Germline-derived CDR1 and CDR2 are SNHLY and FYNNEI. The CDR3 contains 13 residues. CDR3 in amino acids: CASKGRFNTEAFF. The CDR3 DNA follows: TGTGCCAGCAAGGGACGGTTCAACACTGAAGCTTTCTTT.

The chain uses TRBV25-1 and TRBJ2-5; no clear D. V lost 4 bases and J 0 bases, leaving 9 bases between the germline ends. The length of the CDR3 is 14 residues. Germline V gene sequence: CDR1 MGHDK, CDR2 SYGVNS. The CDR3 nucleotides read TGTGCCAGCAGTGCGGCACAGTACCAAGAGACCCAGTACTTC. This codes for CASSAAQYQETQYF.

The chain links TRBV7-9 to TRBJ1-1, with D perhaps matching TRBD1 (6 bases). Germline CDR1 SEHNR, CDR2 FQNEAQ (reference sequence). V was shortened by 1 base and J by 4 bases, with 10 bases between the two germline ends. This CDR3 is 14 amino acids long. CDR3 nucleotides: TGTGCCAGCAGCTTAGTCCAGGGGAGCACTGAAGCTTTCTTT. Translation gives CASSLVQGSTEAFF.

The V and J genes are TRBV27 and TRBJ1-1, with D uncertain. The germline V gene has CDR1 MNHEY and CDR2 SMNVEV (reference sequence). This CDR3 is built from 15 residues. Trimming removed 0 bases from V and 1 base from J, with 9 bases in between. The CDR3 region is CASSLSPRQNTEAFF. CDR3 nucleotides: TGTGCCAGCAGTTTATCTCCCAGGCAGAACACTGAAGCTTTCTTT.

The genes are TRBV5-1 and TRBJ2-3, with TRBD2 identical over 11 bases. This CDR3 region has 14 residues. Germline CDR1 is SGHRS and CDR2 is YFSETQ. J lost 1 base, V lost 9 bases, and 4 bases had no gene match. For the CDR3, the DNA is TGCGCCACCGCGACTAGCGGGGGCACAGATACGCAGTATTTT. Translated, it gives CATATSGGTDTQYF.

This chain joins TRBV28 and TRBJ2-7; 8 bases align to TRBD2. The trim removed 4 bases at V and 12 bases at J, leaving 5 bases unmatched. The CDR3 consists of 11 residues. Germline values: CDR1 MDHEN, CDR2 SYDVKM. In nucleotides, the CDR3 is TGTGCCAGCAGTTCCCGACTAGCGTGGTACTTC. It translates to CASSSRLAWYF.

This chain uses TRBV15 with TRBJ2-5; 9 bases match TRBD2. This CDR3 spans 15 amino acids. V was clipped by 1 base and J by 7 bases; unmatched bases: 7. The germline V gene encodes CDR1 LNHNV and CDR2 YYDKDF (reference sequence). Here the CDR3 DNA reads TGTGCCACCAGCAGAGCTCTAGCGGGGCGAGTGACCCAGTACTTC. As protein: CATSRALAGRVTQYF.

This sequence joins TRBV4-1 and TRBJ1-2; D is uncertain. CDR1 MGHRA and CDR2 YSYEKL come from the germline V gene. This CDR3 has 14 amino acids. The ends were cut back, 0 bases at V and 8 bases at J, with 13 bases in the middle. The DNA of the CDR3 is TGCGCCAGCAGCCAAGAACGAGGGTTGGGCGGCTACACCTTC. It is translated as CASSQERGLGGYTF.

This chain uses TRBV19 with TRBJ1-5, with D possibly TRBD1 on 5 matching bases. V dropped 3 bases and J dropped 7 bases, with 10 bases sitting between them. This CDR3 region has 13 residues. CDR1 is LNHDA, CDR2 SQIVND, per germline (reference sequence). The DNA of the CDR3 is TGTGCCAGTAGTATGGGGGGAGGACAGCCCCAGCATTTT. Translating it yields CASSMGGGQPQHF.

This clone was observed a few times. The J gene is TRBJ2-4, the V gene TRBV11-2, with a tentative D call TRBD2 (5 bases). V was trimmed by 1 base and J by 3 bases, leaving 10 bases between them. Germline V gene lookup returns CDR1 SGHAT and CDR2 FQNNGV. This CDR3 contains 15 residues. This CDR3 is CASSLVIGGKNIQYF. As DNA, the CDR3 is TGTGCCAGCAGCTTAGTGATAGGAGGCAAAAACATTCAGTACTTC.

A few counts support this clone. The chain is built from TRBV27 and TRBJ2-1; 9 bases fit TRBD1. From germline, CDR1 is MNHEY and CDR2 SMNVEV (reference sequence). With V trimmed by 5 bases and J by 9 bases, 14 bases remained unmatched. This CDR3 has 16 amino acids. CDR3 bases: TGTGCCAGCAGTACCGAGCCTGGGACAGGGAAAATTGAGCAGTTCTTC. Amino acids: CASSTEPGTGKIEQFF.

The V and J genes are TRBV9 and TRBJ2-3; 9 bases match TRBD2. Germline lookup yields CDR1 SGDLS and CDR2 YYNGEE. The CDR3 totals 16 residues. V lost 3 bases to trimming and J lost 5 bases; unmatched junction nucleotides: 10. CDR3 bases: TGTGCCAGCAGCGGGTTGGGCGGGGGGGCCATAGATACGCAGTATTTT. Residues: CASSGLGGGAIDTQYF.

This clone is classed as medium-sized. V is TRBV5-1 and J is TRBJ1-1; D is undetermined. V gave up 4 bases and J gave up 1 base, with 14 bases separating them. The germline V gene has CDR1 SGHRS and CDR2 YFSETQ. This CDR3 region has 15 residues. The CDR3 sequence is CASSVGSLENTEAFF. The CDR3 coding sequence is TGCGCCAGCAGCGTAGGGAGTTTAGAGAACACTGAAGCTTTCTTT.

DNA for the CDR3: TGTGCTACCTCTGGGGCTAGCGACACAACCGGGGAGCTGTTTTTT. Amino acid sequence: CATSGASDTTGELFF. This chain links TRBV12-5 with TRBJ2-2; maybe TRBD2 (6 bases). V lost 10 bases and J lost 5, with 20 bases in between. Germline-derived CDR1 and CDR2 are LGHNT and FRNRAP. The CDR3 has 15 residues.

This clone has a handful of counts. This chain links TRBV6-1 with TRBJ1-3, with 9 bases lining up with TRBD1. Germline V CDR1 and CDR2: MNHNS, SASEGT. CDR3 length equals 15 residues. The trim removed 5 bases at V and 0 bases at J, leaving 2 bases unmatched. The CDR3 bases are TGTGCCAGCAGTATGGGACAGGGCTCTGGAAACACCATATATTTT. Residues: CASSMGQGSGNTIYF.

The chain links TRBV7-9 to TRBJ2-3; D possibly uses TRBD1 or TRBD2 (6 bases each). The germline V and J ends were trimmed by 1 base and 1 base, with 9 bases remaining between them. Germline V gives CDR1 SEHNR, CDR2 FQNEAQ (reference sequence). The CDR3 is 15 amino acids. CDR3 nucleotides: TGTGCCAGCAGCTTAGAGGGGGGTGGCACAGATACGCAGTATTTT. This translates into CASSLEGGGTDTQYF.

V is TRBV28 and J is TRBJ2-7; 10 nucleotides align to TRBD2. The CDR3 has 15 amino acids. After removal of 2 bases from V and 3 bases from J, the junction contained 4 bases not matched to a gene. CDR1 is MDHEN and CDR2 is SYDVKM in the germline V gene. The CDR3 DNA is TGTGCCAGCAGTTTAGTCCTAGCGGGAGACTACGAGCAGTACTTC. Translation: CASSLVLAGDYEQYF.

CDR3 sequence reads: CASSSLKTEAFF. The CDR3 DNA sequence: TGTGCCAGCAGTTCCCTTAAGACTGAAGCTTTCTTT. V is TRBV6-6 and J is TRBJ1-1, with D unclear. This CDR3 region has 12 residues. Germline-derived CDR1 and CDR2 are MNHNY and SVGAGI (reference sequence). V was shortened by 4 bases and J by 5 bases, with 8 bases between the two germline ends.

This chain joins TRBV7-9 and TRBJ2-1; D is unclear. The V gene lost 5 bases and the J gene lost 7 bases, with 6 bases spanning the gap. The germline V gene has CDR1 SEHNR and CDR2 FQNEAQ (reference sequence). The CDR3 is 11 residues long. The CDR3 nucleotides are TGTGCCAGCAGCCAAAGTAATGAGCAGTTCTTC. This gives the protein CASSQSNEQFF.

This chain joins TRBV2 and TRBJ2-1, with TRBD2 identical over 8 bases. This CDR3 has 15 residues. Germline CDR1 is SNHLY and CDR2 is FYNNEI. The V and J ends lost 6 bases and 6 bases, in that order; junction bases with no gene match: 10. CDR3 nucleotides: TGTGCCAGCAGGGACGGGGGGGTCCGGATCAATGAGCAGTTCTTC. Its translation is CASRDGGVRINEQFF.

The V and J genes are TRBV4-2 and TRBJ1-4; 7 bases line up with TRBD1. This CDR3 is 15 amino acids long. Germline V CDR1 and CDR2: LGHNA, YNFKEQ. J gave up 10 bases and V 1 base, and 9 bases lay outside the gene matches. The DNA for the CDR3 is TGTGCCAGCAGCCAAGTTGACAGGGAAAGGGGAAAACTGTTTTTT. Translation: CASSQVDRERGKLFF.

This chain connects TRBV11-2 to TRBJ1-2, with TRBD1 matching 7 bases. This CDR3 has 16 residues. V lost 5 bases to trimming and J lost 2 bases; unmatched junction nucleotides: 11. The V gene's germline CDR1 is SGHAT and CDR2 FQNNGV. The CDR3 is CASSTPTGLGNYGYTF. CDR3 sequence (DNA): TGTGCCAGCAGCACTCCGACAGGGCTAGGGAACTATGGCTACACCTTC.